This passage covers 4 T cell receptor beta chains from one sample sequenced in a study of blood T cell repertoires in COVID-19. Only in-frame clones appear in the TCRdb table, and some are missing; sequencing was by immunoSEQ multiplex PCR. The sample lists more than 75,000 clones; 82% were seen once. Sequencing was done on a sample of peripheral blood. These receptors were taken from a man in his sixties with acute or convalescent COVID-19.

This chain uses TRBV7-8 with TRBJ1-1, with D hard to call. The V and J ends lost 2 bases and 3 bases respectively, with 10 bases between them. This CDR3 comprises 14 residues. Germline lookup yields CDR1 SGHVS and CDR2 FQNEAQ. In DNA form, the CDR3 reads TGTGCCAGCAGCTTACGACTCCGGGACACTGAAGCTTTCTTT. Its protein product is CASSLRLRDTEAFF.

V gene TRBV18 combines with J gene TRBJ2-2; the match to TRBD2 covers 9 bases. This CDR3 comprises 14 residues. CDR1 is KGHSH, CDR2 LQKENI, per germline. V lost 6 bases and J lost 5; bases outside the gene matches: 4. The CDR3 sequence: CASSIAGVTGELFF. The CDR3 DNA sequence: TGTGCCAGCTCCATAGCGGGAGTGACCGGGGAGCTGTTTTTT.

The gene calls are TRBV4-3 and TRBJ2-7; TRBD2 matches 13 bases. Germline values: CDR1 LGHNA, CDR2 YSLEER. The CDR3 has 17 amino acids. V was pared by 3 bases and J by 5 bases, with 10 bases of the junction left unmatched. The CDR3 is CASSQTSGRTRGNEQYF. CDR3 nucleotide sequence: TGCGCCAGCAGCCAGACTAGCGGGAGGACCAGAGGAAACGAGCAGTACTTC.

The V and J genes are TRBV6-2 or TRBV6-3 and TRBJ2-1; D remains ambiguous. The length of the CDR3 is 13 residues. V was cut by 6 bases and J by 7 bases, with 13 bases left in between. Germline-derived CDR1 and CDR2 are MNHEY and SVGEGT. The CDR3, as DNA: TGTGCCAGCAGCCACCTACTACTTAATGAGCAGTTCTTC. It encodes CASSHLLLNEQFF.